This T cell receptor beta chain was observed in a study of blood T cell repertoires in COVID-19. Assay used: immunoSEQ multiplex PCR; TCRdb lists only in-frame clones, some missing. The table shows roughly 300,000 clones, with about 89% occurring only once. Trimming cost V 7 bases and J 5 bases; bases outside gene matches: 3. CDR1 and CDR2 from the germline V gene are MNHNY and SVGAGI (reference sequence). CDR3 length: 13 amino acids. Sequencing was performed on peripheral blood. The rearrangement uses TRBV6-6 and TRBJ2-5; 11 nucleotides align to TRBD2. The sequence was collected from a woman aged 45-59 years who had recovered from COVID-19. The CDR3 DNA follows: TGTGCCAGCAAGTTAGCGGGGGGGGAGACCCAGTACTTC. This encodes CASKLAGGETQYF.